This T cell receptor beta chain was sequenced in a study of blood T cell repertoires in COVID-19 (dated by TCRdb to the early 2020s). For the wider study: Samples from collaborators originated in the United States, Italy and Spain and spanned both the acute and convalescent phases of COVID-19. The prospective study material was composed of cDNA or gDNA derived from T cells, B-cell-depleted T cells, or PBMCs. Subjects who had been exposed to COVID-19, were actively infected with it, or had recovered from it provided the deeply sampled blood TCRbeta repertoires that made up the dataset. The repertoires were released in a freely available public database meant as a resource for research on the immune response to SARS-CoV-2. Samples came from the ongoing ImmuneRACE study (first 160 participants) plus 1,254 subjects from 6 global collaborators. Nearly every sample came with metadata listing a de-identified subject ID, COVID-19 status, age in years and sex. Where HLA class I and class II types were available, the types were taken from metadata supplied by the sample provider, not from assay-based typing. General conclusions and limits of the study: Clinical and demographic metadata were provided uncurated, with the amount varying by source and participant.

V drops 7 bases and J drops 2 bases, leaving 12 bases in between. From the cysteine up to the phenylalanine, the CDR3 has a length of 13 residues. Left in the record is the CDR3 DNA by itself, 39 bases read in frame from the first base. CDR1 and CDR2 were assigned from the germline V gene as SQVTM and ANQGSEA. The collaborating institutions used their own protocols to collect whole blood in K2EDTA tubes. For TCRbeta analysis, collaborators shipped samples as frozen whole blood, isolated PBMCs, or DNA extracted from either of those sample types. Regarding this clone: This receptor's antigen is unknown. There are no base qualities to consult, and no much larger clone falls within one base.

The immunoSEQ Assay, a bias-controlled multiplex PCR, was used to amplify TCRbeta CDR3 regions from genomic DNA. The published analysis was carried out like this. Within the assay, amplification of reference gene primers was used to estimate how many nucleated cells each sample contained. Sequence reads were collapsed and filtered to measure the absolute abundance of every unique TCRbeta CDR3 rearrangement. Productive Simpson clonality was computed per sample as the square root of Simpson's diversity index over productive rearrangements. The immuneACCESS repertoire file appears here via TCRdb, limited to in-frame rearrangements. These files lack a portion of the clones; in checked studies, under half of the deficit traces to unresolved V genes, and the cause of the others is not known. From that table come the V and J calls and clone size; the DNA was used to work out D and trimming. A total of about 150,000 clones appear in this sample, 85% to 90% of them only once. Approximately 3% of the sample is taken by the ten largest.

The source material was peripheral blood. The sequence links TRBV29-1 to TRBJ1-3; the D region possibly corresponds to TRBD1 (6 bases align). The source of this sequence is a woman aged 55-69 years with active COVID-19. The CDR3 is CSAQRDTGNTIYF. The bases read TGCAGCGCTCAAAGGGACACTGGAAACACCATATATTTT.